This TCR beta chain was captured in a study of immune evolution from preneoplasia to lung adenocarcinoma. The table came from immunoSEQ multiplex PCR; TCRdb's copy has only in-frame clones and leaves some out. The top ten clones hold under 3% of a sample with about 5,000 clones, approximately 83% of them seen once. Study-wide results and caveats: Top clone share appeared to fall from AAH through AIS, MIA, adenocarcinoma. KRAS-mutant nodules had the highest T cell clonality.

Patients had resection in Japan or China between the mid-2010s and the late 2010s. Macro-dissection enriched premalignant or tumor cells before nucleic acid extraction. As for this clone: As yet, its antigen is unknown.

The TCR sequence derives from an older person with lung adenocarcinoma. Sequenced material: FFPE atypical adenomatous hyperplasia tissue from the lung. The sample's subset: atypical adenomatous hyperplasia (AAH), lung preneoplasia.

As DNA, the CDR3 is TGTGCCAGCAGTTCTCTAGGGGGAACCGGGGAGCTGTTTTTT. It yields the protein CASSSLGGTGELFF. V gene TRBV27 combines with J gene TRBJ2-2; possible D gene TRBD1, 6 bases. Germline-derived CDR1 and CDR2 are MNHEY and SMNVEV (reference sequence). The V end was cut by 4 bases, the J end by 5 bases, with 11 bases between. CDR3 length equals 14 residues.